The clone carrying this T cell receptor (beta chain) was detected only once. Its antigen is not known. The method was immunoSEQ multiplex PCR; TCRdb's version includes in-frame clones alone and lacks a portion of them. The table shows fewer than 90,000 clones, with almost 85% occurring only once. This sample is part of a study of cytomegalovirus exposure and HLA in healthy donors. As for the study in general: The 100 to 150 validation repertoires and the approximately 700 first-cohort repertoires shared a platform, a later analysis reported.

Unmatched junction bases numbered 5, after V lost 4 bases and J lost 7 bases. Germline V lookup: CDR1 SGHDT, CDR2 YYEEEE. CDR3 length: 14 amino acids. Study outcomes and limitations: Reportedly, cytomegalovirus status was diagnosed with high sensitivity and specificity. In a later analysis, first-cohort TCR clusters were found to tend to co-occur in the approximately 120 validation repertoires.

This chain uses TRBV5-6 with TRBJ1-6, with 7 bases that match TRBD1. The origin of this receptor is a woman younger than 30 in good health and CMV-seropositive. The source material was PBMCs. The CDR3 protein is CASSLTGENSPLHF. The CDR3 coding sequence is TGTGCCAGCAGCCTAACAGGGGAAAATTCACCCCTCCACTTT.